A single T cell receptor (beta chain) is shown here with its context. Participants, roughly 18 to 89 years old, spanned around 25 US areas. Assignments of participants to cohorts depended upon their own reported clinical history. This entry is derived from a study of blood T cell repertoires in COVID-19. Study-wide background: Sources were T cells, B-cell-depleted T cells, or PBMCs; the material itself was cDNA or gDNA.

Original data processing: Nucleated cell counts were estimated from reference gene primer amplification. Profiled with immunoSEQ multiplex PCR; TCRdb holds only in-frame clones, not every one. For V, J and clone size, that table is used; D and trimming come from the DNA. The table records fewer than 250,000 clones, 80% to 90% of them present only once. The receptor's source is a woman in her 40s with acute COVID-19. The sequencing input was PBMCs or T cells enriched from blood (not recorded which).

The CDR3, as DNA: TGTGCCAGCAGCTCTAGCTCCTACGAGCAGTACTTC. Protein: CASSSSSYEQYF. The V call is TRBV14, the J call TRBJ2-7; no clear D. The CDR3 runs to 12 residues. The V gene's germline CDR1 is SGHDN and CDR2 FVKESK. The V end lost 5 bases, the J end lost 0 bases, and 5 bases lay between the germline ends.